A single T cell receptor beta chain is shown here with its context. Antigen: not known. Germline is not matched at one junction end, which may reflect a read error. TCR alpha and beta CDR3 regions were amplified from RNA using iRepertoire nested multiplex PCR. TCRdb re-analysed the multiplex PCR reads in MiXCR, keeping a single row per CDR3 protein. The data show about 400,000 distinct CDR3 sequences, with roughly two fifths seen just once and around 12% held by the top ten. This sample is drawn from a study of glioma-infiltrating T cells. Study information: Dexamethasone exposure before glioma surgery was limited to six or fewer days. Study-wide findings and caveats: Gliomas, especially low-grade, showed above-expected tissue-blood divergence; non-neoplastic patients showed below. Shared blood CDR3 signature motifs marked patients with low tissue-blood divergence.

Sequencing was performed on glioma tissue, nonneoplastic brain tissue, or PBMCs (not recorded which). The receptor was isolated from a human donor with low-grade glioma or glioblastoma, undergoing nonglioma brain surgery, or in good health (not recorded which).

CDR3: CATSRDKTGNQTQHF. The CDR3 DNA is TGTGCCACCAGCAGAGATAAAACTGGCAATCAGACCCAGCATTTT. This chain connects TRBV15 to TRBJ1-5; unclear D gene. CDR3 size: 15 residues. The germline V gene encodes CDR1 LNHNV and CDR2 YYDKDF (reference sequence).